A selection of T cell receptor beta chains follows, all from one sample in a study of beta chain features in type 1 diabetes. Assay: immunoSEQ multiplex PCR; the TCRdb copy retains only in-frame clones and omits some. The sample shows about 300,000 clones, about 14% of them seen only once. The sequenced sample consisted of naive CD4+ T cells from blood. The receptors originated from a woman aged 18-30 years with type 1 diabetes. Each CDR3 is given with its conserved first and last residue. Fields, in order: V gene, D gene, clone size, J gene, CDR3 DNA, CDR3 protein. D genes are given only for firm matches. Rows may omit the clone size; those that give it use once, few, many or a size class.

TRBV7-7	TRBD1	-	TRBJ2-5	TGTGCCAGCAGCGTCTCCGGGACAGGGGCATTAAAGACCCAGTACTTC	CASSVSGTGALKTQYF
TRBV5-1	TRBD1	-	TRBJ2-3	TGCGCCAGCAGCCGAGGACAGGGCGCAGATACGCAGTATTTT	CASSRGQGADTQYF
TRBV7-9	TRBD2	-	TRBJ2-2	TGTGCCAGCAGCCGCTGGGGACTAGCGGGAGGTGCCGGGGAGCTGTTTTTT	CASSRWGLAGGAGELFF
TRBV2	-	-	TRBJ1-1	TGTGCCAGCAGTGACCGGGGGGGGAACACTGAAGCTTTCTTT	CASSDRGGNTEAFF
TRBV7-9	-	-	TRBJ1-1	TGTGCCAGCAGCTTACCAGTCATGAACACTGAAGCTTTCTTT	CASSLPVMNTEAFF
TRBV7-8	-	-	TRBJ2-7	TGTGCCAGCAGCTTAAAAGCGCGGCTTAGTGGGAGCCACGAGCAGTACTTC	CASSLKARLSGSHEQYF
TRBV2	TRBD2	few	TRBJ2-1	TGTGCCAGCAGAGGGACTAGCGGCGACAATGAGCAGTTCTTC	CASRGTSGDNEQFF
TRBV15	-	few	TRBJ2-2	TGTGCCACCAGCAGAAAACAAAGCACCGGGGAGCTGTTTTTT	CATSRKQSTGELFF
TRBV19	TRBD2	few	TRBJ2-5	TGTGCCAGTAGTGGACTAGCGCTCGGAGAGACCCAGTACTTC	CASSGLALGETQYF
TRBV14	TRBD2	-	TRBJ2-3	TGTGCCAGCAGCCCTAGCGGGAGGCCAGATACGCAGTATTTT	CASSPSGRPDTQYF
TRBV21-1	-	few	TRBJ2-2	TGTGCCAGCAGGAGGACAGCGAACACCGGGGAGCTGTTTTTT	CASRRTANTGELFF
TRBV30	-	many	TRBJ2-2	TGTGCCTGGAGTCAGGGCACCGGGGAGCTGTTTTTT	CAWSQGTGELFF
TRBV11-3	-	-	TRBJ2-3	TGTGCCAGCAGCTTAGGTCAGGCAGATACGCAGTATTTT	CASSLGQADTQYF
TRBV2	TRBD1	-	TRBJ1-1	TGTGCCAGCAGGGGGGACAGGAACACTGAAGCTTTCTTT	CASRGDRNTEAFF
TRBV30	TRBD1	-	TRBJ1-4	TGTGCCTGGGGACAGGGGTTTCATGAAAAACTGTTTTTT	CAWGQGFHEKLFF
TRBV7-9	-	few	TRBJ2-1	TGTGCGGGAGGAACCTACAATGAGCAGTTCTTC	CAGGTYNEQFF
TRBV2	TRBD1	-	TRBJ1-4	TGTGCCGAGAGGGGGACAGGGGGCGAGGAAAAACTGTTTTTT	CAERGTGGEEKLFF
TRBV9	TRBD1	few	TRBJ2-6	TGTGCCAGCAGCCTCCGACAGGGAGGGGCCAACGTCCTGACTTTC	CASSLRQGGANVLTF
TRBV6-5	TRBD1	once	TRBJ2-7	TGTGCCAGCAGTTACTCAACAGGGGGATCCTACGAGCAGTACTTC	CASSYSTGGSYEQYF
TRBV6-5	-	few	TRBJ2-1	TGTGCCAGCAGTTATTCCCCGGGGGACAATGAGCAGTTCTTC	CASSYSPGDNEQFF
TRBV7-3	TRBD1	-	TRBJ2-1	TGTGCCAGCAGCTTACCCTTAAGAGGTCGCGACGGGACAGGAAACAATGAGCAGTTCTTC	CASSLPLRGRDGTGNNEQFF
TRBV7-2	-	-	TRBJ1-2	TGTGCCAGCAGCCGAATTCGGGGGGCGGATGGCTACACCTTC	CASSRIRGADGYTF
TRBV30	TRBD2	few	TRBJ2-7	TGTGCCTGGAGTCTCGGCGGACTAGCGGTGTACGAGCAGTACTTC	CAWSLGGLAVYEQYF
TRBV30	-	few	TRBJ1-2	TGTGCCTGGAGCCGGGACTTGCTTGCGTATGGCTACACCTTC	CAWSRDLLAYGYTF
TRBV19	-	-	TRBJ2-3	TGTGCCAGTAGTACCCGGGACAACTCCAAGCAGTATTTT	CASSTRDNSKQYF
TRBV27	TRBD1	once	TRBJ2-3	TGTGCCAGCAGTTACGGCAGGGGGGATACGCAGTATTTT	CASSYGRGDTQYF
TRBV19	TRBD1	few	TRBJ2-1	TGTGCCAGTAGTGCCCACCGAGGGGGCGGCTACAATGAGCAGTTCTTC	CASSAHRGGGYNEQFF
TRBV4-2	TRBD2	few	TRBJ2-3	TGTGCCAGCAGCCAAGGATTAGCGGGAGAAGGCACAGATACGCAGTATTTT	CASSQGLAGEGTDTQYF
TRBV7-6	TRBD1	few	TRBJ1-3	TGTGCCAGCAGCCACAGGGGCATCTCTGGAAACACCATATATTTT	CASSHRGISGNTIYF